This paragraph reports one T cell receptor (beta chain). The data derive from a study of blood T cell repertoires in COVID-19. Study summary: Spain, Italy and the United States supplied samples that represented acute and convalescent COVID-19. In each case, the material was cDNA or gDNA derived from T cells, B-cell-depleted T cells, or PBMCs.

As handled by the study authors: How many nucleated cells were present was estimated from reference gene primer amplification. Here immunoSEQ multiplex PCR was the method, and the copy in TCRdb shows in-frame clones only, minus some. D and trimming come from the DNA, and the V and J calls and clone size come from that table. The sample includes about 200,000 clones, roughly 88% seen only once; the top ten take about 18%. Trimming removed 6 bases from V and 5 bases from J, with 19 bases in between. Germline lookup yields CDR1 SQVTM and CDR2 ANQGSEA. CDR3 length equals 14 residues. The Seattle patients, enrolled during active infection, were followed longitudinally.

Material: peripheral blood. The sequence was obtained from a man between 45 and 60 years old with COVID-19, enrolled during active disease. V gene TRBV29-1 combines with J gene TRBJ2-5; unclear D gene. CDR3 residues: CSVRRVEFPETQYF. CDR3 coding DNA: TGCAGCGTCCGTCGGGTGGAGTTCCCGGAGACCCAGTACTTC.